The clone carrying this T cell receptor (beta chain) was observed many times. As yet, its antigen is unknown. Trimming took 7 bases from V and 6 from J, leaving 21 bases between them. The germline V gene has CDR1 SNHLY and CDR2 FYNNEI. The CDR3 is 16 residues long. The record originates from a study of T cells in Graves' hyperthyroidism and ophthalmopathy. Study-wide points: Ophthalmopathy and stable hyperthyroidism were separated by a 13 V-J model. Most clonotypes expanded in thyroid above 0.001 were likewise present in blood.

Clinical symptoms, serum thyroxine and TRAb, thyroid ultrasound and orbital computed tomography were used for the diagnoses. RNA transcripts gave rise to amplified TCR beta CDR3 regions. The study used the HTBI primer set for a first-round RT-PCR of the TCR CDR3. MiXCR was run by TCRdb on the multiplex PCR reads, yielding one entry per CDR3 protein. The sample contains approximately 430,000 distinct CDR3 sequences, roughly 14% of which appear only once. The source material was blood. The V and J genes are TRBV2 and TRBJ2-2; D unresolved. The receptor was derived from a woman aged 18-30 years with Graves' hyperthyroidism. The chain's CDR3 is CASTQRTVAESGELFF. CDR3 nucleotides: TGTGCCAGCACCCAAAGGACCGTTGCGGAGTCCGGGGAGCTGTTTTTT.